Listed here are 30 T cell receptor beta chains from one sample, sequenced in a study of blood T cell repertoires in COVID-19. Only in-frame clones appear in the TCRdb table, and some are missing; sequencing was by immunoSEQ multiplex PCR. Here the sample spans approximately 31,000 clones, 90% to 95% being singletons. The sequenced sample was peripheral blood. These receptors all stem from a man aged 60 to 69 with acute or convalescent COVID-19.

The V and J genes are TRBV7-9 and TRBJ1-1; maybe TRBD1 (6 bases). The CDR3 covers 14 residues. The germline CDR1 and CDR2 sequences are SEHNR and FQNEAQ (reference sequence). The V and J ends lost 4 bases and 10 bases respectively, with 19 bases between them. The CDR3 DNA reads as TGTGCCAGCAGCTCTGCGACAGGACCCGCCTCAGCTTTCTTT. This sequence encodes CASSSATGPASAFF.

The genes are TRBV5-1 and TRBJ2-3; D is possibly TRBD2 (6 bases). Trimming took off 8 bases at V and 0 bases at J, with 7 bases between the two ends. The germline gives CDR1 SGHRS, CDR2 YFSETQ. The CDR3 extends over 12 amino acids. This CDR3 reads CARGTSTDTQYF. The CDR3 region has the DNA TGCGCCAGGGGGACTAGCACAGATACGCAGTATTTT.

The chain joins TRBV6-6 to TRBJ1-4; 8 nucleotides agree with TRBD1. The CDR3 totals 15 residues. CDR1 is MNHNY, CDR2 SVGAGI, per germline (reference sequence). After removal of 8 bases from V and 3 bases from J, the junction contained 8 bases not matched to a gene. The CDR3, as DNA: TGTGCCAGCCAGGGGGCCGGGACAGCTAATGAAAAACTGTTTTTT. This sequence encodes CASQGAGTANEKLFF.

The chain employs TRBV4-2 and TRBJ1-6; unclear D gene. This CDR3 has 14 residues. Trimming cost V 5 bases and J 1 base, with 6 bases left between them. Germline-derived CDR1 and CDR2 are LGHNA and YNFKEQ. The DNA of the CDR3 is TGTGCCAGCAGCGGACTTTCCTATAATTCACCCCTCCACTTT. Amino acid sequence: CASSGLSYNSPLHF.

This clone occurred once. The J gene is TRBJ1-2, the V gene TRBV29-1; the D gene is possibly TRBD1 (6 bases). Germline CDR1 reads SQVTM; CDR2 reads ANQGSEA. Deletions cut 7 bases from V and 8 bases from J, with 20 bases between. The CDR3 sequence is 13 residues long. The CDR3 DNA follows: TGCAGCGCCCTCCAGGGGCGAGCTGGGGGCTACACCTTC. This gives the protein CSALQGRAGGYTF. The variable domain in full, completed from reference TRBV29-1 and TRBJ1-2, reads SAVISQKPSRDICQRGTSLTIQCQVDSQVTMMFWYRQQPGQSLTLIATANQGSEATYESGFVIDKFPISRPNLTFSTLTVSNMSPEDSSIYLCSALQGRAGGYTFGSGTRLTVV.

The J gene is TRBJ1-1, the V gene TRBV5-1; D is possibly TRBD1 (5 bases). Trimming pared 0 bases from V and 1 base from J, leaving 7 bases between. The CDR3 runs to 14 residues. CDR1 SGHRS and CDR2 YFSETQ come from the germline V gene. CDR3 in amino acids: CASSLAQGNTEAFF. The CDR3 bases are TGCGCCAGCAGCTTGGCTCAGGGGAACACTGAAGCTTTCTTT.

The CDR3 nucleotides read TGTGCCAGCAGTTTGTCAGCGTCTGGAAACACCATATATTTT. Translation gives CASSLSASGNTIYF. The rearrangement uses TRBV28 and TRBJ1-3; no reliable D call. The V gene lost 3 bases and the J gene lost 1 base, with 7 bases spanning the gap. Per the germline V gene, CDR1 is MDHEN and CDR2 is SYDVKM. CDR3 length: 14 amino acids.

V and J are TRBV27 and TRBJ1-2, with D maybe TRBD1 (5 bases). The ends were cut back, 7 bases at V and 4 bases at J, with 16 bases in the middle. This CDR3 has 14 residues. Per germline, CDR1 MNHEY and CDR2 SMNVEV (reference sequence). CDR3 sequence (DNA): TGTGCCAGCACCAGGGCCCGAGCGATCTATGGCTACACCTTC. Protein: CASTRARAIYGYTF.

The chain links TRBV7-9 to TRBJ2-7, with a tentative D call TRBD2 (6 bases). Trimming took off 4 bases at V and 2 bases at J, with 12 bases between the two ends. This CDR3 has 14 residues. Germline V gives CDR1 SEHNR, CDR2 FQNEAQ (reference sequence). This chain's CDR3 is CASSSYGGAYEQYF. CDR3 sequence (DNA): TGTGCCAGCAGCTCGTACGGGGGAGCCTACGAGCAGTACTTC.

This rearrangement joins TRBV24-1 to TRBJ2-5; TRBD2 agrees at 14 bases. Germline values: CDR1 KGHDR, CDR2 SFDVKD. The CDR3 length is 18 residues. V was pared by 3 bases and J by 4 bases, with 9 bases of the junction left unmatched. This CDR3 is CATSDLTEGTSGRETQYF. CDR3 DNA sequence: TGTGCCACCAGTGATCTCACCGAAGGGACTAGCGGGAGAGAGACCCAGTACTTC.

This rearrangement joins TRBV5-1 to TRBJ1-2; TRBD1 aligns across 10 bases. The CDR3 contains 14 residues. The V and J ends lost 0 bases and 5 bases, in that order; junction bases with no gene match: 1. The germline gives CDR1 SGHRS, CDR2 YFSETQ. CDR3 DNA: TGCGCCAGCAGCTTGGGACAGGGGGCGTATGGCTACACCTTC. Protein sequence: CASSLGQGAYGYTF.

This clone was counted between two and nine times. V is TRBV18 and J is TRBJ2-5; a weak D match, TRBD2 (5 bases). Trimming cost V 4 bases and J 0 bases, with 15 bases left between them. From germline, CDR1 is KGHSH and CDR2 LQKENI. The CDR3 is 16 residues long. The CDR3 DNA sequence: TGTGCCAGCTCACGGGAGCGGAGTGGGTACCAAGAGACCCAGTACTTC. This encodes CASSRERSGYQETQYF.

The J gene is TRBJ1-2, the V gene TRBV5-1; maybe TRBD1 (5 bases). Germline V CDR1 and CDR2: SGHRS, YFSETQ. The CDR3 is 15 amino acids. V shed 0 bases and J shed 1 base, with 10 bases lying between them. In DNA form, the CDR3 reads TGCGCCAGCAGCTTGGACTCGACAGTTAACTATGGCTACACCTTC. This sequence encodes CASSLDSTVNYGYTF.

This CDR3 is CASSQAQGQRGYTF. For the CDR3, the DNA is TGTGCCAGCAGCCAAGCTCAGGGGCAGCGAGGCTACACCTTC. The genes are TRBV4-2 and TRBJ1-2, with a tentative D call TRBD1 (6 bases). This CDR3 is 14 amino acids long. V shed 1 base and J shed 8 bases, with 14 bases lying between them. The germline V gene encodes CDR1 LGHNA and CDR2 YNFKEQ.

The chain combines TRBV21-1 with TRBJ1-2; the D call TRBD1 from the table was never checked on the DNA. TRBV21-1 is designated a pseudogene. This CDR3 has 13 residues. The CDR3 reads CASSKGQGDGYTF. CDR3 sequence (DNA): TGTGCCAGCAGCAAAGGACAGGGTGACGGCTACACCTTC.

In its sample, this clone was seen once. CDR3 nucleotide sequence: TGTGCCAGCAGCGGAGGACTAGCGGTTTCCTACAATGAGCAGTTCTTC. This translates into CASSGGLAVSYNEQFF. The chain recombines TRBV9 with TRBJ2-1, with 10 bases matching TRBD2. The CDR3 totals 16 residues. From germline, CDR1 is SGDLS and CDR2 YYNGEE. Trimming at V came to 3 bases and at J to 1 base, leaving 4 bases not matched to a gene. Full variable domain (rest looked up from reference TRBV9 and TRBJ2-1): DSGVTQTPKHLITATGQRVTLRCSPRSGDLSVYWYQQSLDQGLQFLIQYYNGEERAKGNILERFSAQQFPDLHSELNLSSLELGDSALYFCASSGGLAVSYNEQFFGPGTRLTVL.

The J gene is TRBJ1-3, the V gene TRBV2; D gene unclear. The V end was cut by 5 bases, the J end by 0 bases, with 11 bases between. The CDR3 is made up of 15 amino acids. Germline V gene sequence: CDR1 SNHLY, CDR2 FYNNEI. CDR3 amino acids: CASSPDGFSGNTIYF. CDR3 nucleotides: TGTGCCAGCAGTCCAGACGGGTTCTCTGGAAACACCATATATTTT. Complete variable domain (other parts from reference TRBV2 and TRBJ1-3): EPEVTQTPSHQVTQMGQEVILRCVPISNHLYFYWYRQILGQKVEFLVSFYNNEISEKSEIFDDQFSVERPDGSNFTLKIRSTKLEDSAMYFCASSPDGFSGNTIYFGEGSWLTVV.

V is TRBV5-1 and J is TRBJ2-1, with TRBD1 identical over 10 bases. J lost 2 bases, V lost 5 bases, and 4 bases had no gene match. The CDR3 length is 15 residues. CDR1 SGHRS and CDR2 YFSETQ come from the germline V gene. This CDR3 reads CASRPTGGPYNEQFF. The CDR3 DNA reads as TGCGCCAGCAGACCGACAGGGGGCCCCTACAATGAGCAGTTCTTC.

The chain's CDR3 is CASSTLDRYFSTDTQYF. CDR3 coding DNA: TGTGCCAGTAGTACCCTGGACAGGTACTTTAGCACAGATACGCAGTATTTT. The V call is TRBV19, the J call TRBJ2-3; TRBD1 agrees at 7 bases. The CDR3 extends over 17 amino acids. CDR1 and CDR2 from the germline V gene are LNHDA and SQIVND (reference sequence). With 4 bases clipped from V and 0 bases from J, the junction kept 10 bases outside the gene matches.

This sequence joins TRBV7-9 and TRBJ2-3; TRBD2 matches at 8 bases. J was trimmed by 0 bases and V by 5 bases; bases with no gene match: 7. The CDR3 is made up of 16 amino acids. Germline loops: CDR1 SEHNR, CDR2 FQNEAQ (reference sequence). CDR3 loop: CASSPWTSRSTDTQYF. In nucleotides, the CDR3 is TGTGCCAGCAGCCCCTGGACTAGCCGAAGCACAGATACGCAGTATTTT.

The chain couples TRBV18 to TRBJ2-2; D not certain. The CDR3 has 12 amino acids. Germline values: CDR1 KGHSH, CDR2 LQKENI. Trimming took off 2 bases at V and 5 bases at J, with 3 bases between the two ends. This CDR3 reads CASSPSTGELFF. CDR3 nucleotide sequence: TGTGCCAGCTCACCATCAACCGGGGAGCTGTTTTTT.

The CDR3 DNA reads TGTGCCAGCAGCCGAAGTTATGCGGGAGCCCCCTACGAGCAGTACTTC. Translated: CASSRSYAGAPYEQYF. The chain recombines TRBV4-2 with TRBJ2-7; 7 bases fit TRBD2. Per the germline V gene, CDR1 is LGHNA and CDR2 is YNFKEQ. The CDR3 consists of 16 residues. The trim removed 4 bases at V and 2 bases at J, leaving 11 bases unmatched.

The V gene is TRBV7-9, the J gene TRBJ1-3; possibly TRBD1 for D (5 bases). The germline V gene has CDR1 SEHNR and CDR2 FQNEAQ (reference sequence). The CDR3 is 17 residues long. Trimming removed 1 base from V and 2 bases from J, with 15 bases in between. The CDR3 DNA sequence: TGTGCCAGCAGCTTAGGGGATACCGGGACTCCTGGAAACACCATATATTTT. Translated, it gives CASSLGDTGTPGNTIYF.

The chain carries TRBV19 and TRBJ2-3, with TRBD1 matching 7 bases. V was clipped by 1 base and J by 2 bases; unmatched bases: 6. From germline, CDR1 is LNHDA and CDR2 SQIVND (reference sequence). This CDR3 has 16 amino acids. The CDR3 sequence: CASSIGRGPNTDTQYF. Here the CDR3 DNA reads TGTGCCAGTAGTATAGGTAGGGGGCCGAACACAGATACGCAGTATTTT.

This chain joins TRBV21-1 and TRBJ2-7; TRBD2, the table's D call, was not compared with the DNA. TRBV21-1 has pseudogene status. The CDR3 length is 14 residues. The CDR3 region has the DNA TGTGCCAGCAGCCCCTTGGGACTTCTTAGGGAGCAGTACTTC. Translated, it gives CASSPLGLLREQYF.

The chain couples TRBV29-1 to TRBJ2-1, with 10 nucleotides matching TRBD1. The CDR3 runs 12 residues. The germline V gene has CDR1 SQVTM and CDR2 ANQGSEA. The chain's CDR3 is CIVQGQGYEQFF. The CDR3 bases are TGCATTGTTCAGGGACAGGGGTATGAGCAGTTCTTC.

This chain links TRBV29-1 with TRBJ2-5; 9 bases line up with TRBD1. Trimming took 3 bases from V and 4 from J; bases not matched to a gene: 6. Germline V gene lookup returns CDR1 SQVTM and CDR2 ANQGSEA. The CDR3 is 14 amino acids. The CDR3 bases are TGCAGCGTTGAGATGGGGACAGGGAGAGAGACCCAGTACTTC. Residues: CSVEMGTGRETQYF.

The chain links TRBV20-1 to TRBJ2-4; D may be TRBD2 (6 bases). CDR1 is DFQATT and CDR2 is SNEGSKA in the germline V gene (reference sequence). Trimming cost V 6 bases and J 5 bases, with 8 bases left between them. The CDR3 runs to 11 residues. The CDR3 DNA sequence: TGCAGTGCAGGGGAGGAAAACATTCAGTACTTC. It specifies CSAGEENIQYF.

V and J are TRBV4-2 and TRBJ1-1; maybe TRBD1 (6 bases). Germline assignment: CDR1 LGHNA and CDR2 YNFKEQ. Trimming removed 1 base at V and 0 bases at J, with 12 bases between. This CDR3 is 16 amino acids long. CDR3 nucleotide sequence: TGTGCCAGCAGCCAAGCGGGGGGCCCTATGAACACTGAAGCTTTCTTT. This translates into CASSQAGGPMNTEAFF.

The DNA of the CDR3 is TGTGCCAGCAGTCCCAGGGGTAGTAATCAGCCCCAGCATTTT. It translates to CASSPRGSNQPQHF. This chain links TRBV6-5 with TRBJ1-5; tentatively, D is TRBD1 (6 bases). Germline lookup yields CDR1 MNHEY and CDR2 SVGAGI. V lost 5 bases and J lost 4, with 12 bases in between. CDR3 size: 14 residues.